Listed below are T cell receptor beta chains from one sample, sequenced in a study of OX40 agonist ivuxolimab in advanced cancers. Profiling relied on immunoSEQ multiplex PCR, and the TCRdb table lists in-frame clones only, not all of them. This table holds approximately 89,000 clones, approximately 90% found once. Sample: CD4+ or CD8+ T cells sorted from blood, taken in a trial of the OX40 agonist ivuxolimab. Receptors originate from an adult with an advanced solid tumor such as melanoma, head and neck, liver or kidney cancer. CDR3s include the opening cysteine and the closing phenylalanine or tryptophan. Fields, in order: J gene, clone size, V gene, D gene, CDR3 protein, CDR3 DNA. A D gene is named only where the DNA matches it firmly. Only part of the rows carry a size: once, few, many, or a class if the clone is expanded.

J gene: TRBJ1-5; clone size: -; V gene: TRBV6-5; D gene: -; CDR3 protein: CASSYSNNQPQHF; CDR3 DNA: TGTGCCAGCAGTTACTCGAATAATCAGCCCCAGCATTTT
J gene: TRBJ1-6; clone size: -; V gene: TRBV4-2; D gene: -; CDR3 protein: CASSQEPVLNSPLHF; CDR3 DNA: TGTGCCAGCAGCCAAGAGCCCGTCTTAAATTCACCCCTCCACTTT
J gene: TRBJ2-1; clone size: -; V gene: TRBV7-3; D gene: -; CDR3 protein: CASSPGHTSDEQFF; CDR3 DNA: TGTGCCAGCAGCCCGGGACACACTTCGGATGAGCAGTTCTTC
J gene: TRBJ1-5; clone size: -; V gene: TRBV10-3; D gene: -; CDR3 protein: CAISESLAGPTWGQPQHF; CDR3 DNA: TGTGCCATCAGTGAATCGCTAGCAGGGCCGACGTGGGGTCAGCCCCAGCATTTT
J gene: TRBJ2-7; clone size: -; V gene: TRBV6-5; D gene: TRBD1; CDR3 protein: CASRKGTGTYEQYF; CDR3 DNA: TGTGCCAGCAGAAAAGGGACAGGGACCTACGAGCAGTACTTC
J gene: TRBJ1-4; clone size: few; V gene: TRBV19; D gene: -; CDR3 protein: CASSWFAAEGEKLFF; CDR3 DNA: TGTGCCAGCTCCTGGTTTGCGGCCGAGGGAGAAAAACTGTTTTTT
J gene: TRBJ1-2; clone size: -; V gene: TRBV10-3; D gene: TRBD1; CDR3 protein: CAISHRDSENGYTF; CDR3 DNA: TGTGCCATCAGTCACCGGGACAGCGAGAATGGCTACACCTTC
J gene: TRBJ2-3; clone size: few; V gene: TRBV5-4; D gene: -; CDR3 protein: CASTRSGGAGDTQYF; CDR3 DNA: TGTGCCAGCACGCGAAGTGGGGGGGCCGGGGATACGCAGTATTTT
J gene: TRBJ2-7; clone size: -; V gene: TRBV5-1; D gene: -; CDR3 protein: CASSLGGAGSYEQYF; CDR3 DNA: TGCGCCAGCAGCTTGGGCGGAGCAGGGTCCTACGAGCAGTACTTC
J gene: TRBJ2-7; clone size: -; V gene: TRBV7-2; D gene: TRBD1; CDR3 protein: CASRRTGFEQYF; CDR3 DNA: TGTGCCAGCAGGCGGACAGGGTTCGAGCAGTACTTC
J gene: TRBJ2-5; clone size: once; V gene: TRBV2; D gene: TRBD1; CDR3 protein: CASSAQGQGYETQYF; CDR3 DNA: TGTGCCAGCAGTGCCCAGGGACAGGGATATGAGACCCAGTACTTC
J gene: TRBJ1-2; clone size: -; V gene: TRBV7-3; D gene: -; CDR3 protein: CASSLTLQGDGYTF; CDR3 DNA: TGTGCCAGCAGCTTAACGTTGCAGGGTGATGGCTACACCTTC
J gene: TRBJ2-7; clone size: -; V gene: TRBV20-1; D gene: TRBD1; CDR3 protein: CSARDGGQGNF; CDR3 DNA: TGCAGTGCTAGAGATGGGGGACAGGGGAACTTC
J gene: TRBJ2-7; clone size: -; V gene: TRBV5-1; D gene: -; CDR3 protein: CASSGRGGSYEQYF; CDR3 DNA: TGCGCCAGCAGCGGGAGGGGGGGCTCCTACGAGCAGTACTTC
J gene: TRBJ2-7; clone size: -; V gene: TRBV18; D gene: TRBD1; CDR3 protein: CASSPTGEEQYF; CDR3 DNA: TGTGCCAGCTCACCTACAGGGGAGGAGCAGTACTTC
J gene: TRBJ2-3; clone size: -; V gene: TRBV7-3; D gene: -; CDR3 protein: CASSLTDRDRTDTQYF; CDR3 DNA: TGTGCCAGCAGCTTAACCGATAGGGATCGCACAGATACGCAGTATTTT
J gene: TRBJ2-7; clone size: -; V gene: TRBV28; D gene: TRBD2; CDR3 protein: CASSLAGGTDLTYEQYF; CDR3 DNA: TGTGCCAGCAGTTTGGCGGGGGGGACCGACCTCACCTACGAGCAGTACTTC
J gene: TRBJ2-7; clone size: -; V gene: TRBV6-6; D gene: -; CDR3 protein: CASSPRRVGYEQYF; CDR3 DNA: TGTGCCAGCAGCCCTCGGCGGGTAGGTTACGAGCAGTACTTC
J gene: TRBJ1-5; clone size: few; V gene: TRBV5-1; D gene: -; CDR3 protein: CASSFGQPYSNQPQHF; CDR3 DNA: TGCGCCAGCAGCTTCGGCCAGCCATATAGCAATCAGCCCCAGCATTTT
J gene: TRBJ2-5; clone size: -; V gene: TRBV10-3; D gene: TRBD2; CDR3 protein: CAISSTSGDQETQYF; CDR3 DNA: TGTGCCATCAGCTCGACTAGCGGGGACCAAGAGACCCAGTACTTC
J gene: TRBJ1-5; clone size: -; V gene: TRBV5-6; D gene: -; CDR3 protein: CASSLGQGANQPQHF; CDR3 DNA: TGTGCCAGCAGCTTGGGGCAGGGTGCCAATCAGCCCCAGCATTTT
J gene: TRBJ1-1; clone size: -; V gene: TRBV10-3; D gene: -; CDR3 protein: CAISESILSEAFF; CDR3 DNA: TGTGCCATCAGTGAGTCGATACTATCTGAAGCTTTCTTT
J gene: TRBJ2-1; clone size: -; V gene: TRBV10-3; D gene: -; CDR3 protein: CAISERDKYNEQFF; CDR3 DNA: TGTGCCATCAGTGAGCGGGACAAGTACAATGAGCAGTTCTTC
J gene: TRBJ1-1; clone size: -; V gene: TRBV18; D gene: -; CDR3 protein: CASSPGTGNTEAFF; CDR3 DNA: TGTGCCAGCTCCCCGGGGACGGGGAACACTGAAGCTTTCTTT
J gene: TRBJ1-2; clone size: once; V gene: TRBV6-5; D gene: TRBD1; CDR3 protein: CASNGGTANGYGYTF; CDR3 DNA: TGTGCCAGCAATGGAGGGACAGCCAACGGCTATGGCTACACCTTC
J gene: TRBJ1-2; clone size: -; V gene: TRBV18; D gene: -; CDR3 protein: CASSPSDLRGYTF; CDR3 DNA: TGTGCCAGCTCACCTTCGGACCTTAGGGGCTACACCTTC
J gene: TRBJ2-7; clone size: -; V gene: TRBV10-1; D gene: TRBD1; CDR3 protein: CASAGQGMVQYF; CDR3 DNA: TGCGCCAGCGCCGGACAGGGTATGGTGCAGTACTTC
J gene: TRBJ1-6; clone size: once; V gene: TRBV6-5; D gene: TRBD1; CDR3 protein: CASSYTAGTGDSPLHF; CDR3 DNA: TGTGCCAGCAGTTACACAGCCGGGACAGGGGACTCACCCCTCCACTTT